This T cell receptor beta chain was documented in a study of patients and donors after allogeneic stem cell transplantation. Germline values: CDR1 MGHRA, CDR2 YSYEKL. The V segment lost 1 base and the J segment 6 bases; nucleotides outside the gene matches: 4. CDR3 length: 15 amino acids. Via MiXCR, TCRdb re-called the RT-PCR reads, giving one row per CDR3 protein. Among about 200,000 distinct CDR3 sequences listed, around two fifths were seen once. This TCR was recovered from a human donor who was either an allogeneic HSCT recipient or a stem cell or donor lymphocyte infusion donor (not recorded which). It is not recorded whose cells these are; they may come from a transplant donor. V gene TRBV4-1 combines with J gene TRBJ2-2, with 8 bases fitting TRBD1. Sequenced: blood, either unsorted or a sorted T cell fraction (not recorded which). The CDR3 DNA reads TGCGCCAGCAGCCAAGGGACAGGGAGCGCCGGGGAGCTGTTTTTT. Its protein is CASSQGTGSAGELFF.